These 25 T cell receptor beta chains came from one sample sequenced in a study of a mutant IDH1 vaccine in newly diagnosed glioma. Profiled with immunoSEQ multiplex PCR; TCRdb holds only in-frame clones, not every one. The data hold about 32,000 clones, with 81% observed a single time. These receptors are not linked to any known antigen. Time point defined: week 35, safety follow-up. Every vaccine dose comprised 300 ug of mutant IDH1 20-mer peptide plus topical imiquimod. The sample in question was PBMCs, obtained from a glioma patient whose treatment included an IDH1 peptide vaccine. Receptor source: a man aged 25-40 years with glioma.

V is TRBV19 and J is TRBJ2-7; 11 bases match TRBD2. The CDR3 sequence is 12 residues long. The V gene end was trimmed by 9 bases and the J gene end by 3 bases; junction bases not matched to a gene: 1. CDR1 and CDR2 from the germline V gene are LNHDA and SQIVND (reference sequence). CDR3: CASGTSGYEQYF. The CDR3 coding sequence is TGTGCCAGCGGGACTAGCGGCTACGAGCAGTACTTC. The full variable domain, in which reference TRBV19 and TRBJ2-7 provide the parts outside the CDR3, is DGGITQSPKYLFRKEGQNVTLSCEQNLNHDAMYWYRQDPGQGLRLIYYSQIVNDFQKGDIAEGYSVSREKKESFPLTVTSAQKNPTAFYLCASGTSGYEQYFGPGTRLTVT.

This rearrangement joins TRBV5-1 to TRBJ2-7; no definite D call. The CDR3 has 16 amino acids. Germline CDR1 and CDR2: SGHRS and YFSETQ. Trimming cost V 0 bases and J 0 bases, with 13 bases left between them. The CDR3 here is CASSLAGQPSSYEQYF. The CDR3 DNA reads TGCGCCAGCAGCTTGGCTGGGCAGCCGAGCTCCTACGAGCAGTACTTC. Full variable domain (missing parts from reference TRBV5-1 and TRBJ2-7): KAGVTQTPRYLIKTRGQQVTLSCSPISGHRSVSWYQQTPGQGLQFLFEYFSETQRNKGNFPGRFSGRQFSNSRSEMNVSTLELGDSALYLCASSLAGQPSSYEQYFGPGTRLTVT.

J is TRBJ1-1 and V is TRBV18; D unclear. Germline assignment: CDR1 KGHSH and CDR2 LQKENI. Trimming shortened V by 3 bases and J by 1 base, and 9 bases separated the two germline ends. The CDR3 is made up of 14 amino acids. CDR3 coding DNA: TGTGCCAGCTCACCCTTGGGTCCGAACACTGAAGCTTTCTTT. As protein: CASSPLGPNTEAFF.

The CDR3 nucleotides are TGTGCCATCAGTGTTCCAGGAATTAATCAGCCCCAGCATTTT. Amino acids: CAISVPGINQPQHF. The rearrangement joins TRBV10-3 to TRBJ1-5; no firm D call. Germline V gives CDR1 ENHRY, CDR2 SYGVKD. The CDR3 runs to 14 residues. V shed 4 bases and J shed 4 bases, with 11 bases lying between them.

The V call is TRBV29-1, the J call TRBJ2-6, with D unclear. Germline V CDR1 and CDR2: SQVTM, ANQGSEA. This CDR3 comprises 14 residues. Trimming cost V 2 bases and J 4 bases, with 9 bases left between them. CDR3: CSVEWLPGANVLTF. The CDR3 DNA reads as TGCAGCGTTGAATGGCTTCCCGGGGCCAACGTCCTGACTTTC.

This chain uses TRBV5-4 with TRBJ2-3, with 10 bases fitting TRBD2. This CDR3 region has 15 residues. Unmatched junction bases numbered 4, after V lost 4 bases and J lost 2 bases. Germline assignment: CDR1 SGHNT and CDR2 YYREEE (reference sequence). CDR3 amino acids: CASSRTSGYTDTQYF. The CDR3 DNA reads as TGTGCCAGCAGCCGGACTAGCGGATACACAGATACGCAGTATTTT.

This rearrangement joins TRBV6-4 to TRBJ1-1; 8 bases agree with TRBD1. There are 15 residues in the CDR3. The trim removed 6 bases at V and 7 bases at J, leaving 13 bases unmatched. Germline V gene data show CDR1 as MRHNA and CDR2 as SNTAGT. CDR3 coding DNA: TGTGCCAGCAGCCGTTCCCCAGGGGGCGCAGGTGAAGCTTTCTTT. The encoded protein is CASSRSPGGAGEAFF.

The rearrangement links TRBV27 to TRBJ1-5; a possible D gene is TRBD1 (6 bases). This CDR3 has 17 residues. Trimming shortened V by 0 bases and J by 5 bases, and 17 bases separated the two germline ends. CDR1 is MNHEY and CDR2 is SMNVEV in the germline V gene (reference sequence). The CDR3 sequence: CASSLSGFQAGDQPQHF. CDR3 nucleotides: TGTGCCAGCAGTTTATCGGGGTTCCAAGCAGGGGATCAGCCCCAGCATTTT.

The gene calls are TRBV30 and TRBJ2-1; possibly TRBD1 or TRBD2 for D (6 bases each). With 3 bases removed from V and 0 bases from J, the gap between germline ends came to 15 bases. The CDR3 sequence is 16 residues long. Germline CDR1 is GTSNPN and CDR2 is SVGIG (reference sequence). The CDR3 loop reads CAWRRGAPSSYNEQFF. CDR3 nucleotides: TGTGCCTGGAGGAGGGGGGCCCCGAGCTCCTACAATGAGCAGTTCTTC.

This chain links TRBV11-2 with TRBJ1-1; D gene ambiguous. The CDR3 has 16 residues. V lost 1 base and J lost 1, with 13 bases in between. CDR1 and CDR2 from the germline V gene are SGHAT and FQNNGV. Here the CDR3 reads CASSLVGRGQNTEAFF. The CDR3 nucleotides read TGTGCCAGCAGCTTAGTAGGACGGGGTCAGAACACTGAAGCTTTCTTT. Full variable domain (remainder filled in from reference TRBV11-2 and TRBJ1-1): EAGVAQSPRYKIIEKRQSVAFWCNPISGHATLYWYQQILGQGPKLLIQFQNNGVVDDSQLPKDRFSAERLKGVDSTLKIQPAKLEDSAVYLCASSLVGRGQNTEAFFGQGTRLTVV.

V usage is TRBV2 and J usage is TRBJ2-2, with D uncertain. Germline values: CDR1 SNHLY, CDR2 FYNNEI. V lost 6 bases, J lost 1 base, and 6 bases lay in between. This CDR3 spans 13 amino acids. CDR3: CASRVGNTGELFF. In DNA, the CDR3 is TGTGCCAGCAGGGTGGGGAACACCGGGGAGCTGTTTTTT.

This chain links TRBV19 with TRBJ1-1, with 9 nucleotides matching TRBD1. Unmatched junction bases numbered 13, after V lost 5 bases and J lost 12 bases. Germline V lookup: CDR1 LNHDA, CDR2 SQIVND (reference sequence). This CDR3 spans 14 amino acids. The DNA for the CDR3 is TGTGCCAGTAGTGCGGCCGGGACAGGGTTAAAACCTTTCTTT. Translation gives CASSAAGTGLKPFF.

There are a few counts of this clone. This chain joins TRBV19 and TRBJ1-1; the match to TRBD1 covers 10 bases. This CDR3 has 12 amino acids. Germline CDR1 reads LNHDA; CDR2 reads SQIVND (reference sequence). V gave up 10 bases and J gave up 5 bases; unmatched junction bases: 4. The CDR3: CAIGQGETEAFF. The CDR3 region has the DNA TGTGCCATAGGACAGGGGGAAACTGAAGCTTTCTTT.

The chain links TRBV30 to TRBJ1-3; TRBD1 is a possible D gene (5 bases). V was cut by 0 bases and J by 4 bases, with 13 bases left in between. The CDR3 runs to 15 residues. Germline V gene lookup returns CDR1 GTSNPN and CDR2 SVGIG (reference sequence). The CDR3 bases are TGTGCCTGGAGTGTTTCAGGGCGAAGGGGAAACACCATATATTTT. This codes for CAWSVSGRRGNTIYF.

The gene calls are TRBV6-1 and TRBJ2-5; TRBD1 matches at 9 bases. Per the germline V gene, CDR1 is MNHNS and CDR2 is SASEGT. The V segment lost 5 bases and the J segment 2 bases; nucleotides outside the gene matches: 6. The CDR3 covers 15 residues. CDR3 sequence: CASSSGTGKQETQYF. DNA for the CDR3: TGTGCCAGCAGTTCGGGGACAGGGAAGCAAGAGACCCAGTACTTC.

This rearrangement joins TRBV10-3 to TRBJ2-7, with 10 positions matching TRBD1. Germline CDR1 ENHRY, CDR2 SYGVKD. This CDR3 spans 13 amino acids. Trimming took 7 bases from V and 2 from J; bases not matched to a gene: 2. CDR3: CAIKGQGAYEQYF. In nucleotides, the CDR3 is TGTGCCATCAAAGGACAGGGGGCCTACGAGCAGTACTTC.

This chain connects TRBV25-1 to TRBJ2-5; 15 bases are shared with TRBD2. V lost 8 bases and J lost 4; bases outside the gene matches: 8. CDR1 is MGHDK and CDR2 is SYGVNS in the germline V gene. The CDR3 length is 16 residues. The CDR3 bases are TGTGCCAGCTCTATCCCGGGACTAGCGGGAGGAGAGACCCAGTACTTC. Translating gives CASSIPGLAGGETQYF.

This chain uses TRBV6-5 with TRBJ2-1, with 9 bases fitting TRBD2. The germline CDR1 and CDR2 sequences are MNHEY and SVGAGI. This CDR3 is 16 amino acids long. The trim removed 2 bases at V and 5 bases at J, leaving 7 bases unmatched. CDR3 DNA: TGTGCCAGCAGTTACACGGGACTAGCTATCGACAATGAGCAGTTCTTC. Protein product: CASSYTGLAIDNEQFF.

The V and J genes are TRBV5-1 and TRBJ1-1, with D perhaps TRBD1 (5 bases). The CDR3 totals 14 residues. V lost 4 bases and J lost 5, with 15 bases in between. Germline V gives CDR1 SGHRS, CDR2 YFSETQ. The CDR3 is CASSAGTGGTEAFF. The CDR3 coding sequence is TGCGCCAGCAGCGCCGGGACGGGGGGGACTGAAGCTTTCTTT.

This sequence joins TRBV5-5 and TRBJ2-7; D is unresolved. CDR3 length equals 15 residues. The V end was cut by 0 bases, the J end by 2 bases, with 12 bases between. Looked up from germline, CDR1 is SGHKS and CDR2 is YYEKEE (reference sequence). The CDR3 coding sequence is TGTGCCAGCAGCTTGGTCGCAGCGTTCCCCTACGAGCAGTACTTC. Encoded protein: CASSLVAAFPYEQYF.

The chain employs TRBV30 and TRBJ1-1, with D unclear. With 0 bases removed from V and 4 bases from J, the gap between germline ends came to 9 bases. The CDR3 has 13 residues. Germline CDR1 is GTSNPN and CDR2 is SVGIG (reference sequence). CDR3 loop: CAWSVSGSTEAFF. The CDR3 region has the DNA TGTGCCTGGAGTGTTTCCGGGAGCACTGAAGCTTTCTTT.

The V call is TRBV7-2, the J call TRBJ1-2; D not resolved. V dropped 2 bases and J dropped 3 bases, with 7 bases sitting between them. The CDR3 totals 13 residues. Germline assignment: CDR1 SGHTA and CDR2 FQGNSA. CDR3 region: CASSLSLDYGYTF. CDR3 DNA sequence: TGTGCCAGCAGCTTAAGCTTAGACTATGGCTACACCTTC.

CDR3 DNA sequence: TGTGCCAGTAGTCTACCAACGGTGAACACTGAAGCTTTCTTT. Protein product: CASSLPTVNTEAFF. The chain links TRBV19 to TRBJ1-1; D not certain. Trimming took off 5 bases at V and 0 bases at J, with 10 bases between the two ends. The CDR3 loop spans 14 amino acids. The germline V gene has CDR1 LNHDA and CDR2 SQIVND (reference sequence).

J is TRBJ1-3 and V is TRBV30; D gene unclear. This CDR3 has 16 residues. Germline CDR1 is GTSNPN and CDR2 is SVGIG (reference sequence). Deletions cut 3 bases from V and 2 bases from J, with 17 bases between. The CDR3 here is CAWSMSNAWTGNTIYF. CDR3 nucleotides: TGTGCCTGGAGCATGTCCAACGCCTGGACTGGAAACACCATATATTTT.

The V gene is TRBV7-6, the J gene TRBJ2-1, with 12 bases lining up with TRBD2. The J segment lost 6 bases and the V segment lost 5 bases, leaving 8 bases of the junction unmatched. The germline CDR1 and CDR2 sequences are SGHVS and FNYEAQ. The CDR3 contains 16 residues. The CDR3 protein is CASSRTSGVRRNEQFF. CDR3 coding DNA: TGTGCCAGCAGCCGGACTAGCGGGGTCAGGCGCAATGAGCAGTTCTTC.